The clone carrying this T cell receptor (beta chain) was recorded a few times. The target antigen is unknown. This specimen comes from a study of immune cell composition in non-small cell lung cancer. Trimming cost V 5 bases and J 3 bases; bases outside gene matches: 9. CDR1 is SGDLS, CDR2 YYNGEE, per germline. The CDR3 covers 15 residues. Frozen unsorted single-cell suspensions supplied the genomic DNA. Study-wide points: Tumour TCR-beta clonality was not significantly tied to smoking pack-years. Lung adenocarcinomas had lower top 10 clone scores and clonality than squamous tumours. Squamous carcinomas (roughly 80%) more often had tumour-associated clones >0.5% than adenocarcinomas (roughly 35%).

Using immunoSEQ multiplex PCR, the repertoire was profiled, and TCRdb retains in-frame clones only, with some absent. This sample has 5,500 to 7,000 clones, with more than 70% found just once. The chain has TRBV9 and TRBJ1-2; 8 bases are shared with TRBD1. The sequence was obtained from a human donor with non-small cell lung cancer. The sample taken for sequencing was lung tumor tissue. The CDR3 is CASRGIQGDYYGYTF. CDR3 in DNA: TGTGCCAGCAGAGGGATACAGGGGGACTACTATGGCTACACCTTC. Supplemented by reference TRBV9 and TRBJ1-2, the full variable domain reads DSGVTQTPKHLITATGQRVTLRCSPRSGDLSVYWYQQSLDQGLQFLIQYYNGEERAKGNILERFSAQQFPDLHSELNLSSLELGDSALYFCASRGIQGDYYGYTFGSGTRLTVV.